The 25 T cell receptor beta chains below come from one sample, sequenced in a study of CD39 and CD103 CD8 tumor-infiltrating T cells. The method was immunoSEQ multiplex PCR; TCRdb's version includes in-frame clones alone and lacks a portion of them. The table lists approximately 17,000 clones, 90% to 95% of them singletons. The sequenced material came from CD8+ T cells sorted from blood. Documented subset: total memory CD8 T cells (CD45RA-CCR7+/-) from blood or uninvolved lymph node. These receptors all stem from a human donor with head and neck squamous cell carcinoma.

The J gene is TRBJ2-3, the V gene TRBV27; TRBD1 or TRBD2 may be the D gene (5 bases each). CDR3 length: 14 amino acids. Germline V gene data show CDR1 as MNHEY and CDR2 as SMNVEV (reference sequence). Trimming removed 4 bases from V and 0 bases from J, with 8 bases in between. Here the CDR3 DNA reads TGTGCCAGCAGTTGGGGGTCTAGCACAGATACGCAGTATTTT. Its translation: CASSWGSSTDTQYF.

The rearrangement links TRBV19 to TRBJ1-1, with TRBD1 as a possible D gene (5 bases). This CDR3 has 13 residues. The germline gives CDR1 LNHDA, CDR2 SQIVND (reference sequence). Trimming pared 3 bases from V and 5 bases from J, leaving 10 bases between. The CDR3 DNA is TGTGCCAGTAGTATCAGGGCAGGGACTGAAGCTTTCTTT. Translating gives CASSIRAGTEAFF.

The V and J genes are TRBV19 and TRBJ1-5; no firm D call. Germline values: CDR1 LNHDA, CDR2 SQIVND (reference sequence). The length of the CDR3 is 12 residues. Trimming shortened V by 3 bases and J by 7 bases, and 7 bases separated the two germline ends. The CDR3 loop is CASSIGWQPQHF. Here the CDR3 DNA reads TGTGCCAGTAGTATTGGATGGCAGCCCCAGCATTTT.

The J gene is TRBJ1-2, the V gene TRBV2, with 9 bases that match TRBD1. The CDR3 length is 13 residues. V lost 10 bases to trimming and J lost 5 bases; unmatched junction nucleotides: 8. Germline assignment: CDR1 SNHLY and CDR2 FYNNEI. The CDR3 nucleotides are TGTGCCACCTCCCGGGACAGGGTATATGGCTACACCTTC. Translation: CATSRDRVYGYTF.

The gene calls are TRBV2 and TRBJ2-6, with D hard to call. The V end was cut by 4 bases, the J end by 2 bases, with 15 bases between. The CDR3 is 17 amino acids. Germline V CDR1 and CDR2: SNHLY, FYNNEI. The CDR3 loop is CASSGRIPLPGANVLTF. The DNA of the CDR3 is TGTGCCAGCAGTGGTCGTATTCCCCTACCTGGGGCCAACGTCCTGACTTTC.

This clone came up a few times. The chain recombines TRBV10-1 with TRBJ2-1; 8 nucleotides align to TRBD2. Germline V CDR1 and CDR2: WNHNN, SYGVQD (reference sequence). The V and J ends lost 10 bases and 6 bases, in that order; junction bases with no gene match: 8. This CDR3 region has 13 residues. The CDR3 nucleotides are TGCGCCACCGCCGGTAGCGGGATCAATGAGCAGTTCTTC. It encodes CATAGSGINEQFF.

The sample holds one count of this clone. V gene TRBV28 combines with J gene TRBJ1-1; no definite D call. CDR1 and CDR2 from the germline V gene are MDHEN and SYDVKM. V was pared by 7 bases and J by 2 bases, with 20 bases between. The CDR3 extends over 16 amino acids. The CDR3 region has the DNA TGTGCCAGCACTGTTTCCCCCGCCCGGGCCAACACTGAAGCTTTCTTT. This translates into CASTVSPARANTEAFF.

In its sample, this clone ranks as medium-sized. The chain recombines TRBV11-2 with TRBJ2-7; no clear D gene. The ends were cut back, 0 bases at V and 4 bases at J, with 19 bases in the middle. CDR1 and CDR2 (germline): SGHAT, FQNNGV. The CDR3 consists of 17 residues. The CDR3 here is CASSLEQGAYGPYEQYF. The CDR3 DNA sequence: TGTGCCAGCAGCTTAGAACAAGGAGCATATGGGCCGTACGAGCAGTACTTC.

The chain joins TRBV4-1 to TRBJ2-7, with 8 bases aligning to TRBD1. Germline values: CDR1 MGHRA, CDR2 YSYEKL. Trimming removed 0 bases from V and 2 bases from J; junction bases left unmatched: 6. This CDR3 comprises 16 residues. CDR3 in DNA: TGCGCCAGCAGCCAAGATAGGGGGACAGGAACCTACGAGCAGTACTTC. This translates into CASSQDRGTGTYEQYF.

V and J are TRBV7-3 and TRBJ2-5; possibly TRBD2 for D (5 bases). The V and J ends lost 5 bases and 2 bases respectively, with 15 bases between them. The V gene's germline CDR1 is SGHTA and CDR2 FQGTGA. This CDR3 has 15 amino acids. Here the CDR3 DNA reads TGTGCCAGCAGCCCTCTTGGACTGGAACAAGAGACCCAGTACTTC. It codes for CASSPLGLEQETQYF.

V gene TRBV5-1 combines with J gene TRBJ2-1; no definite D call. Germline-derived CDR1 and CDR2 are SGHRS and YFSETQ. Trimming left V 4 bases short and J 4 bases short, with 9 bases between. The CDR3 is 13 residues long. The CDR3 nucleotides read TGCGCCAGCAGCACGGACGGATACAATGAGCAGTTCTTC. Its protein is CASSTDGYNEQFF.

This chain joins TRBV4-1 and TRBJ1-6; D is possibly TRBD1 (5 bases). The germline V and J ends were trimmed by 0 bases and 12 bases, with 12 bases remaining between them. Germline loops: CDR1 MGHRA, CDR2 YSYEKL. The CDR3 covers 14 residues. Written as DNA, the CDR3 is TGCGCCAGCAGCCAAGATGGGGCAGTCAAACCCCTCCACTTT. Encoded protein: CASSQDGAVKPLHF.

The J gene is TRBJ2-7, the V gene TRBV5-4; D gene ambiguous. Trimming pared 4 bases from V and 3 bases from J, leaving 11 bases between. This CDR3 spans 13 amino acids. Per the germline V gene, CDR1 is SGHNT and CDR2 is YYREEE (reference sequence). The DNA for the CDR3 is TGTGCCAGCAGCCCCGCTGGCTTCTACGAGCAGTACTTC. This gives the protein CASSPAGFYEQYF. The full variable domain, in which reference TRBV5-4 and TRBJ2-7 provide the parts outside the CDR3, is ETGVTQSPTHLIKTRGQQVTLRCSSQSGHNTVSWYQQALGQGPQFIFQYYREEENGRGNFPPRFSGLQFPNYSSELNVNALELDDSALYLCASSPAGFYEQYFGPGTRLTVT.

This clone was recorded once. The CDR3 DNA follows: TGTGCCAGCAGCCTAGGGGGGGGTGGCACAGATACGCAGTATTTT. This gives the protein CASSLGGGGTDTQYF. The V and J genes are TRBV5-6 and TRBJ2-3; D perhaps matches TRBD2 (7 bases). V was pared by 4 bases and J by 1 base, with 13 bases between. CDR1 SGHDT and CDR2 YYEEEE come from the germline V gene. The CDR3 has 15 amino acids.

As DNA, the CDR3 is TGTGCCAGCAGCGTAGCTGGGTTTCAGCCCCAGCATTTT. As protein: CASSVAGFQPQHF. The chain recombines TRBV9 with TRBJ1-5; D is uncertain. This CDR3 has 13 residues. Trimming took off 0 bases at V and 6 bases at J, with 7 bases between the two ends. The germline V gene has CDR1 SGDLS and CDR2 YYNGEE.

The chain carries TRBV6-6 and TRBJ1-6; D is uncertain. The CDR3 length is 14 residues. V shed 2 bases and J shed 12 bases, with 14 bases lying between them. Germline V lookup: CDR1 MNHNY, CDR2 SVGAGI (reference sequence). As DNA, the CDR3 is TGTGCCAGCAGTTACGGTGGGAGGCGAATACCCCTCCACTTT. This gives the protein CASSYGGRRIPLHF.

In this sample, this clone turned up once. The V gene is TRBV28, the J gene TRBJ2-4, with D perhaps TRBD2 (6 bases). V was clipped by 3 bases and J by 0 bases, with 9 bases between them. The length of the CDR3 is 15 residues. Per germline, CDR1 MDHEN and CDR2 SYDVKM. The CDR3 here is CASSFRGIAKNIQYF. Written as DNA, the CDR3 is TGTGCCAGCAGTTTCCGGGGGATAGCCAAAAACATTCAGTACTTC.

The chain is built from TRBV19 and TRBJ1-6; D is perhaps TRBD1 (5 bases). In germline, CDR1 is LNHDA, CDR2 SQIVND (reference sequence). Trimming cost V 7 bases and J 9 bases, with 19 bases left between them. The CDR3 spans 15 residues. The chain's CDR3 is CASTRTGTLVSPLHF. In DNA form, the CDR3 reads TGTGCCAGTACCCGGACCGGGACCTTAGTTTCACCCCTCCACTTT.

This chain joins TRBV7-9 and TRBJ2-5, with D tentatively TRBD1 or TRBD2 (5 bases each). The V end was cut by 5 bases, the J end by 13 bases, with 23 bases between. From germline, CDR1 is SEHNR and CDR2 FQNEAQ (reference sequence). This CDR3 has 14 amino acids. The CDR3 loop is CASSSGLRDPPRYF. In DNA, the CDR3 is TGTGCCAGCAGCAGCGGACTCCGGGACCCCCCCAGGTACTTC.

This clone was counted a few times. This sequence joins TRBV9 and TRBJ2-7; no firm D call. Germline V gene sequence: CDR1 SGDLS, CDR2 YYNGEE. The CDR3 covers 15 residues. V lost 4 bases and J 3 bases, leaving 17 bases between the germline ends. CDR3 residues: CASSPPVGSHYEQYF. CDR3 in DNA: TGTGCCAGCAGCCCTCCCGTGGGCAGCCACTACGAGCAGTACTTC.

This clone has just one count. This chain joins TRBV11-2 and TRBJ1-2; D possibly corresponds to TRBD1 (5 bases). Germline CDR1 reads SGHAT; CDR2 reads FQNNGV. This CDR3 comprises 15 residues. V lost 5 bases, J lost 4 bases, and 17 bases lay in between. CDR3 sequence: CASSGVGETPYGYTF. The CDR3 DNA is TGTGCCAGCAGCGGTGTAGGGGAGACGCCCTATGGCTACACCTTC.

The rearrangement links TRBV7-6 to TRBJ1-1; 7 nucleotides align to TRBD1. Per germline, CDR1 SGHVS and CDR2 FNYEAQ. V was clipped by 3 bases and J by 0 bases; unmatched bases: 1. The CDR3 is 14 amino acids. CDR3: CASSLGQMNTEAFF. The CDR3 DNA sequence: TGTGCCAGCAGCTTGGGACAGATGAACACTGAAGCTTTCTTT. The full variable domain, completed using reference TRBV7-6 and TRBJ1-1, is GAGVSQSPRYKVTKRGQDVALRCDPISGHVSLYWYRQALGQGPEFLTYFNYEAQQDKSGLPNDRFSAERPEGSISTLTIQRTEQRDSAMYRCASSLGQMNTEAFFGQGTRLTVV.

This clone was detected a few times. The chain combines TRBV10-3 with TRBJ2-1; no definite D call. CDR1 is ENHRY and CDR2 is SYGVKD in the germline V gene. V was pared by 3 bases and J by 9 bases, with 9 bases between. CDR3 length equals 12 residues. The CDR3 protein is CAISEWEVEQFF. For the CDR3, the DNA is TGTGCCATCAGTGAATGGGAAGTTGAGCAGTTCTTC.

V and J are TRBV6-5 and TRBJ2-2; tentatively, D is TRBD1 (6 bases). V was trimmed by 8 bases and J by 4 bases, leaving 8 bases between them. The germline V gene has CDR1 MNHEY and CDR2 SVGAGI. The CDR3 sequence is 12 residues long. The CDR3 reads CASRQVTGELFF. In DNA, the CDR3 is TGTGCCAGCCGACAGGTCACCGGGGAGCTGTTTTTT.

The chain recombines TRBV5-1 with TRBJ2-5; D unclear. The germline gives CDR1 SGHRS, CDR2 YFSETQ. V lost 1 base and J lost 4, with 11 bases in between. The CDR3 sequence is 14 residues long. The CDR3 loop is CASSLSRLSETQYF. The CDR3 region has the DNA TGCGCCAGCAGCTTGTCCAGGTTGTCAGAGACCCAGTACTTC. The entire variable domain, with the rest obtained from reference TRBV5-1 and TRBJ2-5, is as follows: KAGVTQTPRYLIKTRGQQVTLSCSPISGHRSVSWYQQTPGQGLQFLFEYFSETQRNKGNFPGRFSGRQFSNSRSEMNVSTLELGDSALYLCASSLSRLSETQYFGPGTRLLVL.